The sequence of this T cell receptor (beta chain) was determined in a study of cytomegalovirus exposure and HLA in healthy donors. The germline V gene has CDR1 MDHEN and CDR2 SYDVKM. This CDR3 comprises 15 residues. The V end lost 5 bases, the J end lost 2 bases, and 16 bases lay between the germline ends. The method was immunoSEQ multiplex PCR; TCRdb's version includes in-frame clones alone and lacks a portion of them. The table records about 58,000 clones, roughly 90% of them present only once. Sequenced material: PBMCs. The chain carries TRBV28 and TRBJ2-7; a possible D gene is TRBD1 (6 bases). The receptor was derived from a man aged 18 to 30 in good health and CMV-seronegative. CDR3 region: CASSTTGFSPYEQYF. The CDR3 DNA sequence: TGTGCCAGCAGTACCACAGGGTTCTCCCCCTACGAGCAGTACTTC. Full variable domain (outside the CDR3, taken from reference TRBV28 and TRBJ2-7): DVKVTQSSRYLVKRTGEKVFLECVQDMDHENMFWYRQDPGLGLRLIYFSYDVKMKEKGDIPEGYSVSREKKERFSLILESASTNQTSMYLCASSTTGFSPYEQYFGPGTRLTVT.